These 2 T cell receptor beta chains came from one sample sequenced in a study of blood T cells in healthy people across ages. The authors ran a second PCR of about 6 to 11 cycles using a sample-barcoded 5' primer and a J-beta primer mix. One entry per CDR3 protein, called by TCRdb with MiXCR from the 5' RACE reads. The data hold approximately 900,000 distinct CDR3 sequences, with around 29% observed a single time. This sample also appeared in a second study, on T cells of mothers and their children.

The sample consisted of blood. The receptors were sampled from a woman in her thirties or forties in good health.

About this clonotype: The germline gene is not matched at one end of the junction; a read error may be the cause. The J gene is TRBJ2-7, the V gene TRBV20-1, with 8 bases matching TRBD1. Germline lookup yields CDR1 DFQATT and CDR2 SNEGSKA (reference sequence). The CDR3 extends over 14 amino acids. The CDR3 loop is CSARGRTGTYERYF. DNA of the CDR3: TGCAGTGCTAGAGGGAGGACAGGGACCTACGAGCGGTACTTC.

This clonotype was counted at least ten times. The J gene is TRBJ2-5, the V gene TRBV18, with unresolved D. This CDR3 spans 13 amino acids. V was clipped by 4 bases and J by 0 bases, with 6 bases between them. Germline V CDR1 and CDR2: KGHSH, LQKENI. The CDR3 protein is CASSHAYQETQYF. CDR3 DNA: TGTGCCAGCTCACACGCCTACCAAGAGACCCAGTACTTC. The variable domain in full, completed from reference TRBV18 and TRBJ2-5, reads NAGVMQNPRHLVRRRGQEARLRCSPMKGHSHVYWYRQLPEEGLKFMVYLQKENIIDESGMPKERFSAEFPKEGPSILRIQQVVRGDSAAYFCASSHAYQETQYFGPGTRLLVL.